This entry concerns a single T cell receptor (beta chain). No antigen is known for it. The CDR3 has 18 residues. From germline, CDR1 is MNHEY and CDR2 SMNVEV (reference sequence). V lost 5 bases, J lost 3 bases, and 15 bases stayed unmatched. The data are from a study of cytomegalovirus exposure and HLA in healthy donors. Study context: Researchers previously reported finding roughly 120 million unique TCR beta sequences from about 170 million T cells. Notes on the study in general: According to a later analysis, donors in an Asian-associated ancestry cluster reportedly had fewer N-insertions than the approximately 620-donor mean.

The PCR contained 60 Vbeta and 13 Jbeta primers. TCRdb's copy holds only in-frame clones and misses some; the assay was immunoSEQ multiplex PCR. The sample carries 100,000 to 150,000 clones, about 70% recorded once. The clonotype originates from a male donor in good health and CMV-seronegative. This chain joins TRBV27 and TRBJ1-5, with TRBD1 matching over 8 bases. Material for sequencing was PBMCs. CDR3 in amino acids: CASSLTGTGAPLNQPQHF. The CDR3 nucleotides read TGTGCCAGCAGTCTAACCGGGACAGGAGCGCCCCTCAATCAGCCCCAGCATTTT.